This T cell receptor beta chain was identified in a study of type 1 and type 2 diabetes patients. This CDR3 region has 13 residues. Looked up from germline, CDR1 is MNHNY and CDR2 is SVGAGI (reference sequence). Each diabetic donor fulfilled classification criteria for either type 1 or type 2. Genomic DNA was the PCR template. The TCR beta CDR3 region was amplified using 30 forward and 13 reverse primers. TCRdb reanalysed the multiplex PCR reads using MiXCR and keeps one entry per CDR3 protein. The sample consists of about 250,000 distinct CDR3 sequences, more than 45% of them appearing once. In the case of this clonotype: The junction shows a germline mismatch at one end, possibly a read error.

The sequenced sample was peripheral blood mononuclear cells (PBMCs). The clonotype comes from a man aged 18-30 years with type 2 diabetes. V and J are TRBV6-6 and TRBJ2-2; D is uncertain. CDR3 in amino acids: CATSDGATGELFF. The DNA of the CDR3 is TGTGCCACCAGTGATGGCGCGACCGGGGAGCTGTTTTTT.